This T cell receptor beta chain emerged from a study of T-cell memory formation after mild COVID-19. Study background: Largely, TCR clusters stayed within a single donor.

UMIs and sample barcodes were carried by the TCR alpha and TCR beta cDNA libraries that 5'RACE produced using constant-segment primers. One entry per CDR3 protein, called by TCRdb with MiXCR from the 5' RACE reads. The data show roughly 250,000 distinct CDR3 sequences, around 17% seen once. Study-wide points: Contracting CD4+ clones were located mainly in CM and EM, and CD8+ clones in EMRA. Among clones peaking at day 37 in the second wave, SARS-CoV-2 specificity remained unconfirmed.

The sample holds a few counts of this clonotype. Its antigen is as yet unknown. Germline V gene data show CDR1 as SGHDT and CDR2 as YYEEEE. This CDR3 region has 15 residues. The V gene end was trimmed by 4 bases and the J gene end by 2 bases; junction bases not matched to a gene: 5. Sequenced material: PBMCs or a T cell subset sorted from them (not recorded which). The sequence was obtained from a young man who had mild COVID-19 (a few samples of this study predate the infection). Cell type and time point are not known. This chain uses TRBV5-6 with TRBJ2-3; 9 nucleotides agree with TRBD2. CDR3 residues: CASSGTSRYTDTQYF. The DNA for the CDR3 is TGTGCCAGCAGCGGGACTAGCAGGTACACAGATACGCAGTATTTT.